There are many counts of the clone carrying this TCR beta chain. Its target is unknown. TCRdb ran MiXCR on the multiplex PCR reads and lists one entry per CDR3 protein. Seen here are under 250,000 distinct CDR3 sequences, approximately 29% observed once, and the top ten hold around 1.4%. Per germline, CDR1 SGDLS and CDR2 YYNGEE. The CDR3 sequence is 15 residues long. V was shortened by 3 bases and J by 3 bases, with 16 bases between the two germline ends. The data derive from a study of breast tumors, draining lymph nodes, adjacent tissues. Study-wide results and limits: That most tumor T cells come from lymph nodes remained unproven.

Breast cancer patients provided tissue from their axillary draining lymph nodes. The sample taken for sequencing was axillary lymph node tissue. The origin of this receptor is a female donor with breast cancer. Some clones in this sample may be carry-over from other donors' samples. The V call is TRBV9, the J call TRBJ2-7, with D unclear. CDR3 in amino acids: CASSADPGLVYEQYF. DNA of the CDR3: TGTGCCAGCAGCGCCGACCCCGGGCTAGTCTACGAGCAGTACTTC.